The TCR beta chain under discussion was sequenced for a study of read filtering for tumor transcriptome and immune sequencing. Study-wide background: After DNase treatment, RNA was made into whole-transcriptome libraries.

Germline assignment: CDR1 DFQATT and CDR2 SNEGSKA (reference sequence). The CDR3 consists of 16 residues. The library was built from 400 ng RNA with molecular barcoded adaptors for alpha/delta and beta/gamma chains. TCRdb independently ran MiXCR on the reads; one entry per CDR3 protein. Of approximately 61,000 distinct CDR3 sequences listed, around 21% are singletons. General study results and limits: Correlation between methods rose after single-read clonotypes were removed. RNA-seq captured clonotypes less deeply and reliably than IR-seq.

A remark on this clonotype: Its antigen is unknown. The junction departs from germline at one end; a sequencing error may be responsible.

The sequencing input was a population of CD138-negative cells sorted from bone marrow. The sequence was obtained from a donor at least 40 years old with multiple myeloma. The chain links TRBV20-1 to TRBJ2-1; tentative D call: TRBD2 (5 bases). As DNA, the CDR3 is TGCTGTGCCCGGACCCTCAGGAGGCAGACCGACAATGAGCAGTTCTTC. This gives the protein CCARTLRRQTDNEQFF.